This T cell receptor (beta chain) is from a study of T-cell memory formation after mild COVID-19. Findings and caveats of the study: Chiefly within CM and EM were the contracting CD4+ clones; CD8+ ones were within EMRA.

Points on this clonotype: As yet, its antigen is unknown.

TCRdb analysed the 5' RACE reads with MiXCR anew, one entry per CDR3 protein. The sample lists some 320,000 distinct CDR3 sequences; approximately 15% were seen once. The CDR3 is 15 residues long. V was cut by 3 bases and J by 3 bases, with 16 bases left in between. Germline values: CDR1 SGHDT, CDR2 YYEEEE. V is TRBV5-6 and J is TRBJ2-7; TRBD2 is a possible D gene (7 bases). The origin of this receptor is a man aged 18 to 29 who had mild COVID-19 (a few samples of this study predate the infection). Cell type and time point are not known. The material sequenced was PBMCs or a T cell subset sorted from them (not recorded which). The CDR3 bases are TGTGCCAGCAGCTGGCGGCGGGGAGGGGGCTACGAGCAGTACTTC. Encoded protein: CASSWRRGGGYEQYF.